Listed here is a single TCR beta chain. Antigen: not known. This entry belongs to a study of cytomegalovirus exposure and HLA in healthy donors. Broader study findings: Some TCR beta chains (roughly 150 of them) were listed as cytomegalovirus-associated.

Libraries were prepared by immunoSEQ multiplex PCR; TCRdb keeps only in-frame clonotypes and omits some of them. The profile shows 150,000 to 200,000 clones, about 88% of them singletons. V gave up 4 bases and J gave up 6 bases; unmatched junction bases: 9. CDR3 length equals 16 residues. Germline V lookup: CDR1 LGHNA, CDR2 YSLEER. Input material: PBMCs. The clonotype originates from a woman aged 18-30 years in good health and CMV-seronegative. The V gene is TRBV4-3, the J gene TRBJ2-2; 9 nucleotides align to TRBD2. The CDR3 loop is CASSPIAGVGAGELFF. The CDR3, as DNA: TGCGCCAGCAGCCCAATAGCGGGAGTGGGGGCCGGGGAGCTGTTTTTT.